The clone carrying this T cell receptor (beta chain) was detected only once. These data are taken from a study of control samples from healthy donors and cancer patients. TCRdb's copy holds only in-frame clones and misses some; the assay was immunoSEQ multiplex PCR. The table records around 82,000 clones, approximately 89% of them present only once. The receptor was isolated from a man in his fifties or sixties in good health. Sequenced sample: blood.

As DNA, the CDR3 is TGTGCCAGCAGCTTCCTGACGGGGATGACTCGAGAGCAGTACTTC. This encodes CASSFLTGMTREQYF. This rearrangement joins TRBV28 to TRBJ2-7; D might be TRBD2 (5 bases). Trimming removed 6 bases from V and 7 bases from J, with 22 bases in between. This CDR3 has 15 amino acids. CDR1 is MDHEN and CDR2 is SYDVKM in the germline V gene. The full variable domain, in which reference TRBV28 and TRBJ2-7 provide the parts outside the CDR3, is DVKVTQSSRYLVKRTGEKVFLECVQDMDHENMFWYRQDPGLGLRLIYFSYDVKMKEKGDIPEGYSVSREKKERFSLILESASTNQTSMYLCASSFLTGMTREQYFGPGTRLTVT.